These T cell receptor beta chains were read from a single sample in a study of cytomegalovirus exposure and HLA in healthy donors. Data came from immunoSEQ multiplex PCR; TCRdb stores just in-frame clones and leaves some out. The data contain around 170,000 clones, roughly 84% of them singletons. Specimen: PBMCs. Receptor source: a boy between 2 and 10 years old in good health and CMV-seronegative. Each CDR3 is given with its conserved first and last residue. Where a row states a size, it is once, few, many or the class of an expanded clone; other rows omit it.

V	size	CDR3
TRBV2	few	CASSDGGGQPQHF
TRBV30	medium-sized	CAWSAGTGINEQFF
TRBV4-2	-	CASSQEGGRSYNEQFF
TRBV19	-	CASSGDSGEQFF
TRBV2	-	CASGTGMNTEAFF
TRBV7-2	-	CASSLGGYSGNTIYF
TRBV5-8	-	CASRYQTTGISYNEQFF
TRBV7-3	-	CASSPTGLAGGGAQYF
TRBV9	-	CASSVDVAGNTIYF
TRBV9	-	CASSVVGTSGNEQFF
TRBV27	-	CASSLYSGYEQYF
TRBV7-6	-	CASSLRDRESWEISNEQFF
TRBV30	-	CAWSIGQGVKNIQYF
TRBV10-3	few	CAISESQENQPQHF
TRBV5-1	-	CASSARTGFEKLFF
TRBV6-1	-	CASSVLAGGNTGELFF
TRBV5-1	-	CASSNSAGKLNNEQFF
TRBV19	once	CASSIVGLATYNEQFF
TRBV5-6	-	CASRISGSSGYEQYF
TRBV18	-	CASSPRREGRETQYF
TRBV19	-	CASSLGTGTYGYTF
TRBV19	-	CASSISGEETQYF
TRBV28	-	CASSLSGVNQPQHF
TRBV19	-	CASSIQTRGEQYF
TRBV4-1	-	CASSQAPGDNYEQYF
TRBV5-8	once	CASSLPGTGFSFYEQYF
TRBV4-1	-	CASSQFGGTEAFF
TRBV10-3	-	CAISEGQYQTEAFF
TRBV6-1	-	CASSDLGRATEAFF
TRBV6-5	-	CASSGPDRGSSPLHF
TRBV5-8	-	CASSFGRAAGELFF
TRBV27	-	CASSPVGQGYEYF
TRBV7-9	-	CASIDIGRGPEAFF
TRBV15	-	CATSPETKDLRGTQYF
TRBV10-3	-	CAISGKDSSNYGYTF
TRBV7-9	-	CASSSGTGTPTEAFF
TRBV19	-	CASSPDRAGQPQHF
TRBV19	once	CASSILTSGRRMTDTQYF
TRBV9	-	CASSIAPGQGGQYF
TRBV25-1	-	CASSPGQGPLDEQFF
TRBV25-1	once	CASSPQGTVTNYGYTF
TRBV5-4	few	CASSLGLGLEAFF
TRBV2	-	CASSDSGGQPQHF
TRBV4-2	-	CASSPRTGSDEQYF
TRBV27	-	CASSLWHGLAGGQETQYF
TRBV28	few	CASSLAGSQPQHF
TRBV2	-	CASSGDRDTEAFF
TRBV5-1	-	CASSPRLAENNEQFF
TRBV30	once	CAWSVGGREGTEAFF
TRBV5-6	-	CASSLGGGVPYYEQYF
TRBV7-6	-	CASSLGGNSNQPQHF
TRBV27	-	CASGRTGPNTEAFF
TRBV11-2	-	CASTIGGDIEHYEQYF